The clone carrying this TCR beta chain was recorded a few times. Antigen specificity is unknown. These donors, healthy bone marrow donors, were studied. The germline V gene encodes CDR1 MNHNS and CDR2 SASEGT. V shed 1 base and J 2 bases; nucleotides not matched to a gene: 2. This CDR3 spans 15 amino acids. A multiplex PCR was run with 60 Vbeta primers and 13 Jbeta primers. Only in-frame clones appear in the TCRdb table, and some are missing; sequencing was by immunoSEQ multiplex PCR. The profile shows 130,000 to 150,000 clones, approximately 71% of them singletons. These data are taken from a study of cytomegalovirus exposure and HLA in healthy donors. Study as a whole: Genotyping showed roughly 76% of over 350 donors falling in the Caucasian-associated ancestry cluster.

Overall study findings and caveats: Sequencing depth roughly uniform across donors was assumed in presence/absence analyses. Several top significant clusters appeared, in a later analysis, to be linked to common viral pathogens.

This sequence originates from a woman aged 50 to 60 in good health and CMV-seronegative. The sequenced material came from PBMCs. This chain uses TRBV6-1 with TRBJ2-3; 8 bases are a match to TRBD1. Here the CDR3 reads CASSEGQGNTDTQYF. CDR3 bases: TGTGCCAGCAGTGAAGGACAGGGGAACACAGATACGCAGTATTTT.